The clone carrying this TCR beta chain was recorded only once. The sample is drawn from a study of technical replicates of blood from a handful of donors. Profiled with immunoSEQ multiplex PCR; TCRdb holds only in-frame clones, not every one. The sample comprises some 80,000 clones, about 91% of which are singletons, and about 0.27% rests with the top ten. Looked up from germline, CDR1 is MNHEY and CDR2 is SVGAGI. With V trimmed by 2 bases and J by 2 bases, 3 bases remained unmatched. CDR3 length: 15 amino acids. The chain joins TRBV6-5 to TRBJ2-5, with 9 bases matching TRBD1. This TCR derives from a human donor in good health. Sequencing was carried out using T cells isolated from PBMCs. This CDR3 is CASSYIGQGQETQYF. The CDR3 DNA follows: TGTGCCAGCAGTTACATAGGACAGGGGCAAGAGACCCAGTACTTC.